The 18 T cell receptor beta chains below were found in one sample sequenced in a study of T cell responses to AZD1222 COVID-19 vaccine. Here immunoSEQ multiplex PCR was the method, and the copy in TCRdb shows in-frame clones only, minus some. The table shows 120,000 to 150,000 clones, with 75% to 90% occurring only once. The input for sequencing was peripheral blood, taken on day 0 of MenACWY control vaccination. The receptors were gathered from an adult in good health.

The chain's CDR3 is CASTRGGTSSYNEQFF. DNA of the CDR3: TGTGCCAGCACGCGGGGGGGTACCAGCTCCTACAATGAGCAGTTCTTC. V gene TRBV2 combines with J gene TRBJ2-1, with TRBD2 identical over 9 bases. CDR1 and CDR2 (germline): SNHLY, FYNNEI. The ends lost 7 bases at V and 0 bases at J; junction bases unmatched: 7. This CDR3 is 16 amino acids long.

The chain recombines TRBV19 with TRBJ2-1; D gene ambiguous. V was pared by 7 bases and J by 12 bases, with 16 bases between. The germline CDR1 and CDR2 sequences are LNHDA and SQIVND (reference sequence). The CDR3 runs 12 residues. CDR3 in DNA: TGTGCCAGTACCGACCCCCCGGGCGGGCAGTTCTTC. Amino acids: CASTDPPGGQFF.

The chain combines TRBV6-6 with TRBJ2-7, with 7 bases identical to TRBD1. The length of the CDR3 is 13 residues. Trimming took 6 bases from V and 6 from J; bases not matched to a gene: 8. Germline V gene sequence: CDR1 MNHNY, CDR2 SVGAGI (reference sequence). The CDR3 sequence is CASRPDRAGEQYV. CDR3 DNA: TGTGCCAGCAGACCAGACAGGGCGGGCGAGCAGTACGTC.

The chain carries TRBV6-5 and TRBJ2-7; D gene uncertain. The CDR3 sequence is 15 residues long. V was pared by 2 bases and J by 1 base, with 12 bases between. Germline V gene data show CDR1 as MNHEY and CDR2 as SVGAGI. CDR3 loop: CASSYGRLPSYEQYF. CDR3 in DNA: TGTGCCAGCAGTTACGGTAGACTCCCTTCCTACGAGCAGTACTTC.

The J gene is TRBJ2-7, the V gene TRBV19; a weak D match, TRBD1 (6 bases). The CDR3 covers 13 residues. Germline values: CDR1 LNHDA, CDR2 SQIVND (reference sequence). V was clipped by 9 bases and J by 3 bases, with 15 bases between them. The CDR3 DNA reads as TGTGCCAGATCTGACAGGCGACTCTACGAGCAGTACTTC. This encodes CARSDRRLYEQYF.

This chain uses TRBV27 with TRBJ1-6, with D hard to call. This CDR3 has 15 amino acids. Trimming took off 4 bases at V and 1 base at J, with 8 bases between the two ends. Germline V gene lookup returns CDR1 MNHEY and CDR2 SMNVEV (reference sequence). The CDR3 DNA reads TGTGCCAGCAGTTACGGGTGGTCCTATAATTCACCCCTCCACTTT. Residues: CASSYGWSYNSPLHF.

This clone showed up just once. The rearrangement joins TRBV2 to TRBJ2-7, with D hard to call. This CDR3 region has 15 residues. The germline V gene encodes CDR1 SNHLY and CDR2 FYNNEI. Trimming shortened V by 4 bases and J by 2 bases, and 15 bases separated the two germline ends. CDR3 residues: CASSGARGGPYEQYF. The CDR3 coding sequence is TGTGCCAGCAGTGGGGCACGAGGCGGTCCCTACGAGCAGTACTTC.

There are a few counts of this clone. The DNA of the CDR3 is TGTGCCAGCAGGGGTGGGACAGCCACCGGGGAGCTGTTTTTT. This gives the protein CASRGGTATGELFF. The genes are TRBV6-5 and TRBJ2-2, with TRBD1 matching 7 bases. This CDR3 spans 14 amino acids. The trim removed 6 bases at V and 4 bases at J, leaving 5 bases unmatched. Germline V gene sequence: CDR1 MNHEY, CDR2 SVGAGI.

V and J are TRBV7-2 and TRBJ1-4, with D maybe TRBD1 (5 bases). The CDR3 runs to 14 residues. V lost 5 bases, J lost 3 bases, and 10 bases lay in between. Germline CDR1 is SGHTA and CDR2 is FQGNSA. CDR3 amino acids: CASSRDAANEKLFF. CDR3 in DNA: TGTGCCAGCAGCCGGGACGCCGCTAATGAAAAACTGTTTTTT.

This clone has a handful of counts. J is TRBJ1-2 and V is TRBV27, with 8 positions matching TRBD1. The CDR3 totals 15 residues. Per germline, CDR1 MNHEY and CDR2 SMNVEV (reference sequence). V trimming: 0 bases; J trimming: 1 base; junction bases outside the gene matches: 1. The CDR3 reads CASSLSGQGNYGYTF. CDR3 nucleotides: TGTGCCAGCAGTTTATCCGGACAGGGTAACTATGGCTACACCTTC.

In nucleotides, the CDR3 is TGTGCCAGCACCCAAGGAGGGGGCGCCCCGGCTTTCTTT. It yields the protein CASTQGGGAPAFF. The chain couples TRBV2 to TRBJ1-1, with TRBD1 identical over 7 bases. V shed 7 bases and J 11 bases; nucleotides not matched to a gene: 13. Germline V lookup: CDR1 SNHLY, CDR2 FYNNEI. The CDR3 length is 13 residues.

This sequence joins TRBV19 and TRBJ1-2; tentative D call: TRBD1 (5 bases). Looked up from germline, CDR1 is LNHDA and CDR2 is SQIVND (reference sequence). V dropped 7 bases and J dropped 8 bases, with 20 bases sitting between them. This CDR3 contains 14 residues. CDR3 loop: CASTPQGTAVGYTF. The CDR3 DNA sequence: TGTGCCAGTACCCCTCAAGGGACGGCGGTAGGCTACACCTTC.

The rearrangement joins TRBV10-1 to TRBJ1-1; D not resolved. The CDR3 runs to 13 residues. V lost 1 base and J 0 bases, leaving 3 bases between the germline ends. Germline CDR1 is WNHNN and CDR2 is SYGVQD (reference sequence). DNA of the CDR3: TGCGCCAGCAGTGAGTGGGTGAACACTGAAGCTTTCTTT. Its translation: CASSEWVNTEAFF.

The chain couples TRBV3-1 (or the pseudogene TRBV3-2) to TRBJ1-3; tentatively, D is TRBD1 (5 bases). The CDR3 extends over 14 amino acids. Germline CDR1 and CDR2: LGHDT and YNNKEL (reference sequence). Trimming took 5 bases from V and 4 from J, leaving 12 bases between them. CDR3 sequence reads: CASSAGVTGNTIYF. Here the CDR3 DNA reads TGTGCCAGCAGCGCGGGGGTGACGGGAAACACCATATATTTT.

The rearrangement uses TRBV27 and TRBJ1-4, with 8 bases aligning to TRBD1. The CDR3 is 17 residues long. Germline V gene data show CDR1 as MNHEY and CDR2 as SMNVEV (reference sequence). With 5 bases clipped from V and 0 bases from J, the junction kept 8 bases outside the gene matches. The CDR3 DNA reads as TGTGCCAGCAGTCCAATGGACAGGGTTGCAACTAATGAAAAACTGTTTTTT. Translated, it gives CASSPMDRVATNEKLFF.

The CDR3 DNA sequence: TGTGCCAGCTCCTGGGAGGGCAAAGGGTCCTACGAGCAGTACGTC. Protein sequence: CASSWEGKGSYEQYV. V usage is TRBV5-6 and J usage is TRBJ2-7; 7 nucleotides line up with TRBD2. Germline V gene sequence: CDR1 SGHDT, CDR2 YYEEEE. The CDR3 has 15 residues. Unmatched junction bases numbered 11, after V lost 7 bases and J lost 1 base.

The CDR3 loop reads CASSVGGMGEQFF. CDR3 nucleotide sequence: TGTGCCAGCAGCGTAGGGGGGATGGGGGAGCAGTTCTTC. The chain carries TRBV9 and TRBJ2-1; D might be TRBD1 or TRBD2, each matching 5 bases. The CDR3 contains 13 residues. CDR1 and CDR2 from the germline V gene are SGDLS and YYNGEE. V was trimmed by 0 bases and J by 10 bases, leaving 11 bases between them.

The chain links TRBV9 to TRBJ2-1; 7 nucleotides agree with TRBD2. The J segment lost 6 bases and the V segment lost 2 bases, leaving 5 bases of the junction unmatched. Germline V lookup: CDR1 SGDLS, CDR2 YYNGEE. The CDR3 is 14 amino acids. In nucleotides, the CDR3 is TGTGCCAGCAGCGTCGGGGGGATCACCAATGAGCAGTTCTTC. This gives the protein CASSVGGITNEQFF.